This T cell receptor beta chain was found in a study of blood T cell repertoires in COVID-19. Generated by immunoSEQ multiplex PCR, the TCRdb table keeps only in-frame clones and is missing some. In the table there are around 500,000 clones, 80% to 90% of which are singletons. Trimming removed 0 bases from V and 1 base from J, with 7 bases in between. Germline V lookup: CDR1 SGHRS, CDR2 YFSETQ. The CDR3 consists of 15 residues. The chain employs TRBV5-1 and TRBJ2-2, with D possibly being TRBD2 (6 bases). Sequenced: peripheral blood. The receptor's source is a human donor in a cohort sampled during active COVID-19. This CDR3 reads CASSLVSGNTGELFF. The DNA of the CDR3 is TGCGCCAGCAGCTTGGTTAGCGGGAACACCGGGGAGCTGTTTTTT.